The T cell receptor (beta chain) under discussion was sequenced for a study of shared clonotypes between healthy human individuals. In the study overall: The donor pool was made up of a couple of women and three men aged 18 to 49.

A CD45RA+ naive subset and a CD45RA-negative memory subset were split from CD4+ cells. Comments on this clone: Its target is unknown.

Sorted-subset replicate PCR reactions contained approximately 190 ng DNA, corresponding to some 29,000 T cell genomes. The table came from immunoSEQ multiplex PCR; TCRdb's copy has only in-frame clones and leaves some out. Among hundreds of thousands of clones, roughly 70% were seen once, and the ten largest hold over 1.5%. Findings of the study overall: Clonotype sharing among donors, it was expected, would be affected by sequencing depth.

Germline loops: CDR1 MDHEN, CDR2 SYDVKM. This CDR3 is 19 amino acids long. Between the trimmed V and J ends, which lost 2 bases and 0 bases, there was a span of 21 bases. This clonotype was obtained from a woman in her twenties or thirties in good health. The chain joins TRBV28 to TRBJ2-3; the D call may be TRBD1 or TRBD2 (6 bases each). Specimen: memory CD4+ T cells sorted from blood. The subset here: CD45RA-negative fraction. CDR3 bases: TGTGCCAGCAGTTTAGAGGCAGGGGTATTGACTAGGAGCACAGATACGCAGTATTTT. Its protein product is CASSLEAGVLTRSTDTQYF. Together with reference TRBV28 and TRBJ2-3, the CDR3 gives the full variable domain: DVKVTQSSRYLVKRTGEKVFLECVQDMDHENMFWYRQDPGLGLRLIYFSYDVKMKEKGDIPEGYSVSREKKERFSLILESASTNQTSMYLCASSLEAGVLTRSTDTQYFGPGTRLTVL.